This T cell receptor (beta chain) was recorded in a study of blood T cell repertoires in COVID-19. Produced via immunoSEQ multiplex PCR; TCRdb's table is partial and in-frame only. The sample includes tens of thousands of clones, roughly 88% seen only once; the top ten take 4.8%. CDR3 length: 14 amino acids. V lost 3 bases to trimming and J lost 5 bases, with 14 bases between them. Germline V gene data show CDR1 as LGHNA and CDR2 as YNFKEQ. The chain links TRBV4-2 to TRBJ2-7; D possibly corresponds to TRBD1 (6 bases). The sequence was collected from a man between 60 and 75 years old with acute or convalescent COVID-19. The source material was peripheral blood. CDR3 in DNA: TGTGCCAGCAGCCACTCACAGGGCGTCCACGAGCAGTACTTC. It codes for CASSHSQGVHEQYF.